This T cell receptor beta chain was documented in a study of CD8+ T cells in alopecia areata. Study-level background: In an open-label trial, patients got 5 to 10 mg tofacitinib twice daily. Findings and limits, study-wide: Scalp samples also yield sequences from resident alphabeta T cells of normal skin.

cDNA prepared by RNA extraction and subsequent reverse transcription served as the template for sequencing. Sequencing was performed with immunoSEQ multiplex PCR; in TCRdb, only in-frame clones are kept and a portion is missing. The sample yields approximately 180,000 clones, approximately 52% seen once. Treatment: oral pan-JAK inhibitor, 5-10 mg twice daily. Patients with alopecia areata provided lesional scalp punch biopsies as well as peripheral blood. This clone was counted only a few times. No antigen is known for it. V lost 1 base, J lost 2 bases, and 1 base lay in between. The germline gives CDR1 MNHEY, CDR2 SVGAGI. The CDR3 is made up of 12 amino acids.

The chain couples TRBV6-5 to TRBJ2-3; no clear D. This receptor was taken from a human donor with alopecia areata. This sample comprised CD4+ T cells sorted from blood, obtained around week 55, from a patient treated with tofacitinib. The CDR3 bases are TGTGCCAGCAGTTACTACACAGATACGCAGTATTTT. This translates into CASSYYTDTQYF.